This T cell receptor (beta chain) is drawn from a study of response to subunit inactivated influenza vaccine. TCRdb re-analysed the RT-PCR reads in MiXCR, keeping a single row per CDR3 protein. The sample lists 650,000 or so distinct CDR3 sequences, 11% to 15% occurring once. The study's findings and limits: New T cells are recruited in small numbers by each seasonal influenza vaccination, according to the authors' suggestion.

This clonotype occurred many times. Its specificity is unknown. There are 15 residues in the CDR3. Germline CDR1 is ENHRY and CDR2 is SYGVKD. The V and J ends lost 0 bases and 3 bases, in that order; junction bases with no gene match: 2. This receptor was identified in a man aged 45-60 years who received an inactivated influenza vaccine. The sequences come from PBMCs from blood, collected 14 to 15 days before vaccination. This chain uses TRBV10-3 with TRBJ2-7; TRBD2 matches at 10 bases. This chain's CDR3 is CAISESRTSGYEQYF. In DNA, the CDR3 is TGTGCCATCAGTGAGTCTCGGACTAGCGGCTACGAGCAGTACTTC.